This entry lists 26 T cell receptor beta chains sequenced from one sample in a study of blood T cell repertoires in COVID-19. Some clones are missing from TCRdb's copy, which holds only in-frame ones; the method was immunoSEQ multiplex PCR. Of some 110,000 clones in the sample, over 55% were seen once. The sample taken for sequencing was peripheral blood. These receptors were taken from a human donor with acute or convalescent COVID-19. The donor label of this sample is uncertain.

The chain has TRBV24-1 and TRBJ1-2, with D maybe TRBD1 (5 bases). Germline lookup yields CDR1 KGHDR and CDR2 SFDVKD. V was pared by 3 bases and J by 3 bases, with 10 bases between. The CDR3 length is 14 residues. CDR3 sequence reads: CATSDPPRDYGYTF. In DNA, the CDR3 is TGTGCCACCAGTGATCCCCCCAGGGACTATGGCTACACCTTC.

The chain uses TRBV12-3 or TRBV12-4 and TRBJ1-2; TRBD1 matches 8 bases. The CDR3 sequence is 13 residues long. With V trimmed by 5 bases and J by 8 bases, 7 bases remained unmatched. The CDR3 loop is CASSHDRGGGYTF. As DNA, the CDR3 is TGTGCCAGCAGTCACGACAGGGGAGGAGGCTACACCTTC.

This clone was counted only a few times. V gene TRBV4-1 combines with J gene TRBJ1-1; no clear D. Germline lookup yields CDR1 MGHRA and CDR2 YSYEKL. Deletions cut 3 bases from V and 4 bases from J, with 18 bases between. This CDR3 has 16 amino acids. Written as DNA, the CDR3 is TGCGCCAGCAGCCATCCACGCGGCAGCCTCTCCACTGAAGCTTTCTTT. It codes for CASSHPRGSLSTEAFF.

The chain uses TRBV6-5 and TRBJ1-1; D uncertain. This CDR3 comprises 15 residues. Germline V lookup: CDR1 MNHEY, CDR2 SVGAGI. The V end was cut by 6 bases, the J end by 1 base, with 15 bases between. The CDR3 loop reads CASRPRLQKNTEAFF. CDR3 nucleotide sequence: TGTGCCAGCAGACCCCGATTACAGAAGAACACTGAAGCTTTCTTT.

The CDR3 DNA reads TGTGCCAGCAGCTTCGGGGGGGGCACAGATACGCAGTATTTT. This codes for CASSFGGGTDTQYF. The rearrangement uses TRBV7-3 and TRBJ2-3; TRBD2 matches 8 bases. CDR1 SGHTA and CDR2 FQGTGA come from the germline V gene. The CDR3 runs to 14 residues. V gave up 3 bases and J gave up 1 base; unmatched junction bases: 0.

The CDR3 DNA follows: TGTGCCAGCAGCTTAACTTACTCTGGAAACACCATATATTTT. This encodes CASSLTYSGNTIYF. V gene TRBV13 combines with J gene TRBJ1-3; unclear D gene. CDR1 and CDR2 from the germline V gene are PRHDT and FYEKMQ (reference sequence). The CDR3 consists of 14 residues. V was trimmed by 2 bases and J by 0 bases, leaving 5 bases between them.

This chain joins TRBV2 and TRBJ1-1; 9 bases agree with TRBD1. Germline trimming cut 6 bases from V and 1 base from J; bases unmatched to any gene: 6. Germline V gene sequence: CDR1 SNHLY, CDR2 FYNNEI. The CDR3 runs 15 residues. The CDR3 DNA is TGTGCCAGCAGAAGGACAGGGGTGAAGAACACTGAAGCTTTCTTT. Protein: CASRRTGVKNTEAFF.

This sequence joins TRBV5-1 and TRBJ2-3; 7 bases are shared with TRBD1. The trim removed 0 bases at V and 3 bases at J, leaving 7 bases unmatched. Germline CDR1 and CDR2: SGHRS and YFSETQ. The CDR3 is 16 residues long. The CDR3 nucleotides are TGCGCCAGCAGCTTGGTTTCGGGACAGACAACAGATACGCAGTATTTT. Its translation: CASSLVSGQTTDTQYF. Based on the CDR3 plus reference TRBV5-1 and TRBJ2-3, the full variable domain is KAGVTQTPRYLIKTRGQQVTLSCSPISGHRSVSWYQQTPGQGLQFLFEYFSETQRNKGNFPGRFSGRQFSNSRSEMNVSTLELGDSALYLCASSLVSGQTTDTQYFGPGTRLTVL.

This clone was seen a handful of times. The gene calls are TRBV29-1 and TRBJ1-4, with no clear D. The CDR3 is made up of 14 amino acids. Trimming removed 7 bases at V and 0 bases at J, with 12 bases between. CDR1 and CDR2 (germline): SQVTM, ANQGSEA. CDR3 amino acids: CSAGDLATNEKLFF. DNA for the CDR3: TGCAGCGCCGGAGATCTCGCAACTAATGAAAAACTGTTTTTT. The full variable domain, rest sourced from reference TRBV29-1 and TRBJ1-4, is SAVISQKPSRDICQRGTSLTIQCQVDSQVTMMFWYRQQPGQSLTLIATANQGSEATYESGFVIDKFPISRPNLTFSTLTVSNMSPEDSSIYLCSAGDLATNEKLFFGSGTQLSVL.

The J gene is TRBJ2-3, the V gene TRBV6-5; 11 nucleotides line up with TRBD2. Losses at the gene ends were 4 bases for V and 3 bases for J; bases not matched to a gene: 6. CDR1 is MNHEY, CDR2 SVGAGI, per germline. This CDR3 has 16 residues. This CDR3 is CASSSIAGGRTDTQYF. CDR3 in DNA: TGTGCCAGCAGTTCAATAGCGGGGGGGCGAACAGATACGCAGTATTTT.

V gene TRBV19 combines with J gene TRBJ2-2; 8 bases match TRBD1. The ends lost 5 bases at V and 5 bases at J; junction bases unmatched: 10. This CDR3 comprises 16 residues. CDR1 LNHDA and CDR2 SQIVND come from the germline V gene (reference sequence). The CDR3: CASSSTRTGLTGELFF. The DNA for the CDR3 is TGTGCCAGTAGTTCAACTCGGACAGGGCTAACCGGGGAGCTGTTTTTT.

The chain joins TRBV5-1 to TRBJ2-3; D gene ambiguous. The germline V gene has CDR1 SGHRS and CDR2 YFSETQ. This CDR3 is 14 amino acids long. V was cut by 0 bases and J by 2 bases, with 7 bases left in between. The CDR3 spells CASSLGADTDTQYF. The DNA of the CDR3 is TGCGCCAGCAGCTTGGGCGCGGACACAGATACGCAGTATTTT.

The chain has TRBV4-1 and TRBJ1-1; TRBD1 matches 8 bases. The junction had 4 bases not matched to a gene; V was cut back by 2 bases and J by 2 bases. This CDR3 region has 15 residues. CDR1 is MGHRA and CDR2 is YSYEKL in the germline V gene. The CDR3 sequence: CASSQHRGENTEAFF. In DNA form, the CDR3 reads TGCGCCAGCAGCCAACACAGGGGGGAAAACACTGAAGCTTTCTTT.

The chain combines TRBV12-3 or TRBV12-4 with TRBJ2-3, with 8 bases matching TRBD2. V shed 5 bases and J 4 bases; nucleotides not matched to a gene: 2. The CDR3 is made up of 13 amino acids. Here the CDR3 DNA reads TGTGCCAGCAGTAATAGCGGGGCAGATACGCAGTATTTT. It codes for CASSNSGADTQYF.

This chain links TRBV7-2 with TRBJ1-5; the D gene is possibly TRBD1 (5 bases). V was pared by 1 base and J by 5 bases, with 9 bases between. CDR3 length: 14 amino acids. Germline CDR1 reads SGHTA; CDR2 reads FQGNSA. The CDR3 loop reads CASSLGGRDQPQHF. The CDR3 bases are TGTGCCAGCAGCTTAGGGGGCAGGGATCAGCCCCAGCATTTT.

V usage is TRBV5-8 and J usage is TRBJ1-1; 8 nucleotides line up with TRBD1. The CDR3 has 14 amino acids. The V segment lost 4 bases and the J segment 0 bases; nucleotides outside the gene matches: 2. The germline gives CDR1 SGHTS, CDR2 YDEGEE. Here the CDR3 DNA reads TGTGCCAGCAGCCGGGGACAGGTGAACACTGAAGCTTTCTTT. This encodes CASSRGQVNTEAFF.

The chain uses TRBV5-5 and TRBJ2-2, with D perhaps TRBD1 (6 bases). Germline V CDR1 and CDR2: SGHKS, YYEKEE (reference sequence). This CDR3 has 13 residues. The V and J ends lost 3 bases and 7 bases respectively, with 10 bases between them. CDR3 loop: CASSSGASGELFF. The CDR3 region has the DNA TGTGCCAGCAGCTCAGGGGCGAGCGGGGAGCTGTTTTTT.

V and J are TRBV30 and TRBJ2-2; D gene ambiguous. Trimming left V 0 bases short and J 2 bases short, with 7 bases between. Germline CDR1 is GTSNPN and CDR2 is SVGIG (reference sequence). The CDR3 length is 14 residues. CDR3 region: CAWSVYINTGELFF. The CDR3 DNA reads TGTGCCTGGAGTGTATACATTAACACCGGGGAGCTGTTTTTT.

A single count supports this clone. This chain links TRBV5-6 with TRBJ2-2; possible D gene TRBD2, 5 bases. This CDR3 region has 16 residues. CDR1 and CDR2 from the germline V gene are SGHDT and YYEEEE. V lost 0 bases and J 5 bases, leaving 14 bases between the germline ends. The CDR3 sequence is CASSLGVLARTGELFF. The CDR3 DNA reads TGTGCCAGCAGCTTGGGAGTCCTAGCCCGAACCGGGGAGCTGTTTTTT.

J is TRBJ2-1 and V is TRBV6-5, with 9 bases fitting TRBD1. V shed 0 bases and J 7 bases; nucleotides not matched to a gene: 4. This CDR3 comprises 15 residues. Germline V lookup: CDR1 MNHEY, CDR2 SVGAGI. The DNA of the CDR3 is TGTGCCAGCAGTTACTCCGGGACAGGGTCGAATGAGCAGTTCTTC. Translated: CASSYSGTGSNEQFF.

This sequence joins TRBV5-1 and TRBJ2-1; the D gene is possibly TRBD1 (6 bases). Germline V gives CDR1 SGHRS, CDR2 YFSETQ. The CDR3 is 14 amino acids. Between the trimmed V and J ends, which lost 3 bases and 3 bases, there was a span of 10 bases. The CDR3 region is CASSWADSYNEQFF. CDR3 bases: TGCGCCAGCAGCTGGGCGGACAGCTACAATGAGCAGTTCTTC.

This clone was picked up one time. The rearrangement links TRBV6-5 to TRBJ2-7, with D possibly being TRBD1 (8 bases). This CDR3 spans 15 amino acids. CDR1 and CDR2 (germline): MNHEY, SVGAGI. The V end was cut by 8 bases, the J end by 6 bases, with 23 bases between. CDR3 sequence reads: CASYRTGTGGVEQYF. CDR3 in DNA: TGTGCCAGCTACCGAACGGGTACAGGGGGGGTCGAGCAGTACTTC.

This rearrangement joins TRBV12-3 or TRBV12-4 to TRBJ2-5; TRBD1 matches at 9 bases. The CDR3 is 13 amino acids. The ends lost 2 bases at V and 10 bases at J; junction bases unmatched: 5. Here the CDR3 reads CASSLLGQGFQYF. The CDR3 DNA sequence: TGTGCCAGCAGTTTATTGGGACAGGGATTCCAGTACTTC.

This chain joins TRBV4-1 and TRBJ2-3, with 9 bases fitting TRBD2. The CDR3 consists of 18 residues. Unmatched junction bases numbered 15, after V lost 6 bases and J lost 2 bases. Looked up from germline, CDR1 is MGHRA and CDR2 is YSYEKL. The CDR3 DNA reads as TGCGCCAGCAGTTCGCTAGCGGGGACTCTCCAGGCCACAGATACGCAGTATTTT. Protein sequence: CASSSLAGTLQATDTQYF.

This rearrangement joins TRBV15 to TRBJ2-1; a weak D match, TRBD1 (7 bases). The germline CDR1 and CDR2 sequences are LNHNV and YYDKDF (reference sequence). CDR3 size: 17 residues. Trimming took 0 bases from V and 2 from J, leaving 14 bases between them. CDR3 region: CATSRDVEGAAYNEQFF. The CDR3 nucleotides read TGTGCCACCAGCAGAGATGTGGAGGGGGCCGCCTACAATGAGCAGTTCTTC.

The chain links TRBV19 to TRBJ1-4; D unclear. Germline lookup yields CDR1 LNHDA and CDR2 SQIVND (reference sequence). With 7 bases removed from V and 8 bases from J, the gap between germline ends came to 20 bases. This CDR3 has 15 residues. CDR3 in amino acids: CASNGKTSGTEKLFF. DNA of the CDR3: TGTGCCAGTAACGGGAAGACATCAGGAACCGAAAAACTGTTTTTT.